The present TCR beta chain was sequenced within a study of beta chain features in type 1 diabetes. General study findings and limits: Across all four CD4+ subsets, people with type 1 diabetes showed modestly shorter TCRB CDR3s. TCRB rearrangement may or may not be influenced by HLA type; here this remained unresolved.

Of the isolated RNA, all was reverse transcribed, and so the sequenced material was expressed TCRB transcripts. Sequencing used immunoSEQ multiplex PCR; TCRdb keeps in-frame clones, though not all of them. The repertoire holds around 280,000 clones, with over 12% as singletons. The V gene end was trimmed by 6 bases and the J gene end by 6 bases; junction bases not matched to a gene: 16. Germline V gene sequence: CDR1 MDHEN, CDR2 SYDVKM. CDR3 length equals 18 residues. This clone was seen a handful of times. Its antigen is still unknown. Sequencing input: naive CD4+ T cells from blood. The V gene is TRBV28, the J gene TRBJ2-2; 10 positions match TRBD2. This TCR was recovered from a young man with type 1 diabetes. The CDR3 DNA follows: TGTGCCAGCAGCCAGGGAACGTGGGCTAGCGGGAGTCCCGGGGAGCTGTTTTTT. This gives the protein CASSQGTWASGSPGELFF.